This T cell receptor beta chain was identified in a study of CXCR3-negative and CXCR3-positive naive CD8 T cells. A note on this clonotype: Antigen unknown.

The CDR3 runs 16 residues. Study-wide findings and caveats: CXCR3-expressing naive cells carried TRB CDR3s more hydrophobic than those of CXCR3-negative naive cells.

Carrying UMI labels, the TRB cDNA libraries were prepared through 5' RACE. TCRdb re-called the 5' RACE reads and catalogs CDR3 proteins one per entry, DNA excluded. Found here are 100,000 to 150,000 distinct CDR3 sequences; the top ten clones hold 0.49%. The TCR originated in a human donor in good health. Some clones in this sample may be carry-over from other donors' samples. The sequenced sample consisted of naive CXCR3- CD8+ T cells from blood. Described subset: CD45RO-CCR7+CD27+CD95- naive CD8+ T cells lacking CXCR3 (TNR3-). The chain carries TRBV12-3 or TRBV12-4 and TRBJ2-7; no DNA is available, so the TRBD1 call from TCRdb remains unchecked. The CDR3 loop is CASSLSGRTEAYEQYF.